Given below is one T cell receptor (beta chain) in context. This entry belongs to a study of blood T cell repertoires in COVID-19. Background on the study: Sites across the United States, Italy and Spain contributed samples from acute and convalescent COVID-19. The cDNA or gDNA used as material had been derived from T cells, B-cell-depleted T cells, or PBMCs.

Per the authors' pipeline: Estimated nucleated cell counts came from reference gene primer amplification. The method was immunoSEQ multiplex PCR; TCRdb's version includes in-frame clones alone and lacks a portion of them. That table supplies the V and J calls and clone size; D and trimming were determined from the DNA. The profile covers tens of thousands of clones, with around 83% appearing a single time and roughly 12% taken by the ten largest. Germline V gene lookup returns CDR1 LGHDT and CDR2 YNNKEL (reference sequence). This CDR3 is built from 14 residues. V was shortened by 4 bases and J by 2 bases, with 11 bases between the two germline ends.

The source is a human donor in a cohort sampled during active COVID-19. The rearrangement joins TRBV3-1 (or the pseudogene TRBV3-2) to TRBJ1-2, with D unclear. The sequencing sample was made of peripheral blood. The CDR3 spells CASSPPGRNYGYTF. The CDR3 DNA reads TGTGCCAGCAGCCCCCCGGGGAGAAACTATGGCTACACCTTC.